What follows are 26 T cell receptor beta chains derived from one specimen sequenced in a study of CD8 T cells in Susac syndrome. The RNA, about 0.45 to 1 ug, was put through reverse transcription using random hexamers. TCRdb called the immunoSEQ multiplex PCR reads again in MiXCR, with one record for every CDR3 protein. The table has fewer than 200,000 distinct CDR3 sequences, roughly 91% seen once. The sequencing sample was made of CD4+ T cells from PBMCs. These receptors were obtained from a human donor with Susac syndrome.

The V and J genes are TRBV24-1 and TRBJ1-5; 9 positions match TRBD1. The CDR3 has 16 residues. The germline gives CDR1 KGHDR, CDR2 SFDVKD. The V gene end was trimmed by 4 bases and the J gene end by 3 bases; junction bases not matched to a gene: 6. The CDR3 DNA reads TGTGCCACCAGTGACCCCGGGACAGGGTTCAATCAGCCCCAGCATTTT. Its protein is CATSDPGTGFNQPQHF.

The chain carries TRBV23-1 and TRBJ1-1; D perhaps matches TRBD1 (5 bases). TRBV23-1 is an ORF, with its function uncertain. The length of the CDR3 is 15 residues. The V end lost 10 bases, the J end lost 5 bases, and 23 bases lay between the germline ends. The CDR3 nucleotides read TGCGCCACCCTAAGGACGCTGGGGGAGAAGACTGAAGCTTTCTTT. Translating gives CATLRTLGEKTEAFF.

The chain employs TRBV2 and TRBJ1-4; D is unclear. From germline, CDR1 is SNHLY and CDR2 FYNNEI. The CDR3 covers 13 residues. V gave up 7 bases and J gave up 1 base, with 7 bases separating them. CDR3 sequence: CASKDGTNEKLFF. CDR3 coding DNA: TGTGCCAGCAAGGACGGAACTAATGAAAAACTGTTTTTT.

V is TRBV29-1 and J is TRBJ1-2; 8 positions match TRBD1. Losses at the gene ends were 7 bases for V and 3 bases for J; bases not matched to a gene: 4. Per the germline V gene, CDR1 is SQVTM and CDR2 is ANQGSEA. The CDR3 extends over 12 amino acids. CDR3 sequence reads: CSGAGQDYGYTF. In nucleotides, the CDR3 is TGCAGCGGGGCGGGACAGGACTATGGCTACACCTTC.

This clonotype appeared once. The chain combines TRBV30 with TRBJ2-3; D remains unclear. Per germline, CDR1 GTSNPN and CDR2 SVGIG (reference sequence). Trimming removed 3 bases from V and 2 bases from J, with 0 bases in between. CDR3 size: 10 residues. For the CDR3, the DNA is TGTGCCTGGAGCACAGATACGCAGTATTTT. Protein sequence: CAWSTDTQYF.

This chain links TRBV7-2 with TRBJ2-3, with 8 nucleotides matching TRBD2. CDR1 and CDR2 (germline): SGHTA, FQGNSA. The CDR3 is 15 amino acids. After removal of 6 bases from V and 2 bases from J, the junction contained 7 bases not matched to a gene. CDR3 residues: CASSRTSGFTDTQYF. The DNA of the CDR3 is TGTGCCAGCAGTCGAACTAGCGGTTTCACAGATACGCAGTATTTT. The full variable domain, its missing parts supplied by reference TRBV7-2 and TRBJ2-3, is GAGVSQSPSNKVTEKGKDVELRCDPISGHTALYWYRQSLGQGLEFLIYFQGNSAPDKSGLPSDRFSAERTGGSVSTLTIQRTQQEDSAVYLCASSRTSGFTDTQYFGPGTRLTVL.

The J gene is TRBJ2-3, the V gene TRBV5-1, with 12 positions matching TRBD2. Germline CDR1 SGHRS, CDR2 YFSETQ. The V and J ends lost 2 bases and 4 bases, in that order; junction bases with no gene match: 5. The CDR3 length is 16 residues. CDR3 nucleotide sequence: TGCGCCAGCAGCTTACCGGGACTAGCGGGCGCAGATACGCAGTATTTT. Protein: CASSLPGLAGADTQYF.

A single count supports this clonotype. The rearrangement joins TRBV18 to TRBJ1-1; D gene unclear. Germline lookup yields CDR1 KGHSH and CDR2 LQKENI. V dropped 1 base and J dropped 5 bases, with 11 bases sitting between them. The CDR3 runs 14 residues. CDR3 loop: CASSPRSADTEAFF. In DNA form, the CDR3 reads TGTGCCAGCTCACCACGATCGGCCGATACTGAAGCTTTCTTT.

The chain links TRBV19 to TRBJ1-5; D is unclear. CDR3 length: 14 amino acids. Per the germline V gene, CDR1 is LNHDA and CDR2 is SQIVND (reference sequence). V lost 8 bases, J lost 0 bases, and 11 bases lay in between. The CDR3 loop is CASRRVVSNQPQHF. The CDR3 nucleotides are TGTGCCAGTCGACGAGTTGTTAGCAATCAGCCCCAGCATTTT.

Here the CDR3 reads CASSLGAAGELFF. The CDR3 coding sequence is TGTGCCAGCAGTTTAGGGGCGGCCGGGGAGCTGTTTTTT. The rearrangement joins TRBV12-3 or TRBV12-4 to TRBJ2-2; no definite D call. Trimming shortened V by 1 base and J by 6 bases, and 6 bases separated the two germline ends. The CDR3 is made up of 13 amino acids.

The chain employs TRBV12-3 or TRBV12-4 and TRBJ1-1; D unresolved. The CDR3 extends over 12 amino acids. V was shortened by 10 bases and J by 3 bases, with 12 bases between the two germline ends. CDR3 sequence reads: CATQFVDTEAFF. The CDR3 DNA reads TGTGCCACCCAGTTCGTGGACACTGAAGCTTTCTTT.

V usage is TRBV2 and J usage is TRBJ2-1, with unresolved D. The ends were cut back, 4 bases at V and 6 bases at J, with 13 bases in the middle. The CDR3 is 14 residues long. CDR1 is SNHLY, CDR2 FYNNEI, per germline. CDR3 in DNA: TGTGCCAGCAGTGGGATCAGGTCTCTCAATGAGCAGTTCTTC. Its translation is CASSGIRSLNEQFF.

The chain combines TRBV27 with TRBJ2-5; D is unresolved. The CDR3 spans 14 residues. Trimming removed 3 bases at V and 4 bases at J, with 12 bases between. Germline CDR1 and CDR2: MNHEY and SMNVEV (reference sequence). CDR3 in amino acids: CASSLIESLETQYF. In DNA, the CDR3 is TGTGCCAGCAGTTTGATAGAAAGTCTAGAGACCCAGTACTTC.

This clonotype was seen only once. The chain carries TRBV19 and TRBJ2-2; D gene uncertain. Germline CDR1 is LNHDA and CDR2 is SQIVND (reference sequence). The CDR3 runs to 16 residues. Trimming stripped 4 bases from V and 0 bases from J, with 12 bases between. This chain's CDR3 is CASSTTRHANTGELFF. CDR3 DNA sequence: TGTGCCAGTAGTACGACACGACACGCGAACACCGGGGAGCTGTTTTTT.

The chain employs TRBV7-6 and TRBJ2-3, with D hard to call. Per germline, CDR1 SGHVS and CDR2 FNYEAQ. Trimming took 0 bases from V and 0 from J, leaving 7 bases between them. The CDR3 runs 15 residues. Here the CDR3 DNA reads TGTGCCAGCAGCTTAGCGCGGCCTAGCACAGATACGCAGTATTTT. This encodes CASSLARPSTDTQYF. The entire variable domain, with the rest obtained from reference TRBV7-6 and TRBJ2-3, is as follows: GAGVSQSPRYKVTKRGQDVALRCDPISGHVSLYWYRQALGQGPEFLTYFNYEAQQDKSGLPNDRFSAERPEGSISTLTIQRTEQRDSAMYRCASSLARPSTDTQYFGPGTRLTVL.

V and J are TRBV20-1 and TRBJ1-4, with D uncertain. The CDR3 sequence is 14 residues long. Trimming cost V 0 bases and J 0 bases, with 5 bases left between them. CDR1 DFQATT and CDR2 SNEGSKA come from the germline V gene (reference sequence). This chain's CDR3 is CSARDSSTNEKLFF. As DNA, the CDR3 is TGCAGTGCTAGAGACAGCTCAACTAATGAAAAACTGTTTTTT.

DNA of the CDR3: TGTGCCAGCGCCCCAGGGGGTGAGAGCACTGAAGCTTTCTTT. Translation: CASAPGGESTEAFF. The chain links TRBV18 to TRBJ1-1, with 7 bases matching TRBD1. V dropped 8 bases and J dropped 4; count of bases not matched to a gene: 10. This CDR3 spans 14 amino acids. Germline V gene sequence: CDR1 KGHSH, CDR2 LQKENI.

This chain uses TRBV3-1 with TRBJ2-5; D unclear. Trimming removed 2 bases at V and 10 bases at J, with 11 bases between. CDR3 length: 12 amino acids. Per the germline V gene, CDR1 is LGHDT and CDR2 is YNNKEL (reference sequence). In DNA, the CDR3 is TGTGCCAGCAGCCAAAATGACCGAGACCAGTACTTC. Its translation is CASSQNDRDQYF.

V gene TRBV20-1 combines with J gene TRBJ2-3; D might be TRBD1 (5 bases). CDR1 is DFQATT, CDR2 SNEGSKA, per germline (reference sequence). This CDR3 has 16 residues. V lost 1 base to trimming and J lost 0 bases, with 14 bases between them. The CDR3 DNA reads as TGCAGTGCTAGAGTGTGGGGCTCTCCGAGCACAGATACGCAGTATTTT. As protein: CSARVWGSPSTDTQYF.

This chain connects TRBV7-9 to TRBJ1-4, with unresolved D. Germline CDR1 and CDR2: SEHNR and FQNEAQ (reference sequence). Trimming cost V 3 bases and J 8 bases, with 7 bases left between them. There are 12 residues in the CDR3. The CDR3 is CASSLRNEKLFF. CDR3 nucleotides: TGTGCCAGCAGCTTGAGGAACGAAAAACTGTTTTTT.

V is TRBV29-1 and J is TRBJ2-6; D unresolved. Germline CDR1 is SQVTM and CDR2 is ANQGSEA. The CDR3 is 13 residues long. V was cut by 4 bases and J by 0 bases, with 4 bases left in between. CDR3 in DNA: TGCAGCGTTGCCTACTCTGGGGCCAACGTCCTGACTTTC. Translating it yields CSVAYSGANVLTF. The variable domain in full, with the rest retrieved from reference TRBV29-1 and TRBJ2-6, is SAVISQKPSRDICQRGTSLTIQCQVDSQVTMMFWYRQQPGQSLTLIATANQGSEATYESGFVIDKFPISRPNLTFSTLTVSNMSPEDSSIYLCSVAYSGANVLTFGAGSRLTVL.

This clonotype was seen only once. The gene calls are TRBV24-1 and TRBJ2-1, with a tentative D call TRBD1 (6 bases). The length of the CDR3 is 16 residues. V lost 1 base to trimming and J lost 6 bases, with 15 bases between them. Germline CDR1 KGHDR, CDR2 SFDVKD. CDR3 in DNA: TGTGCCACCAGTGATTTCACAGGGATGTCGAGCAATGAGCAGTTCTTC. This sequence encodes CATSDFTGMSSNEQFF.

In nucleotides, the CDR3 is TGCAGTGCTAGTCGGGACTCTGGAAACACCATATATTTT. This codes for CSASRDSGNTIYF. This rearrangement joins TRBV20-1 to TRBJ1-3; D is unclear. Trimming left V 3 bases short and J 0 bases short, with 6 bases between. Germline V gene lookup returns CDR1 DFQATT and CDR2 SNEGSKA (reference sequence). The CDR3 contains 13 residues.

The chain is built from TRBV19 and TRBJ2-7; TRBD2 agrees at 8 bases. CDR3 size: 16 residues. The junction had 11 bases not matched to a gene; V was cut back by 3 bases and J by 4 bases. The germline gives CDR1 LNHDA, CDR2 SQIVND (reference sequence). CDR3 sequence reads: CASSIGRSGRGYEQYF. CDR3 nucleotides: TGTGCCAGTAGTATTGGTCGGAGCGGGAGAGGATACGAGCAGTACTTC.

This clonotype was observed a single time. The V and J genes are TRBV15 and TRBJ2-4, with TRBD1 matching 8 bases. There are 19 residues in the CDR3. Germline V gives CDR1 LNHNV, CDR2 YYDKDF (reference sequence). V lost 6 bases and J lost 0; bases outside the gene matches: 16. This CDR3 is CATSYPSTGARVAKNIQYF. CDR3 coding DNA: TGTGCCACCAGTTACCCGTCGACAGGGGCGAGGGTAGCCAAAAACATTCAGTACTTC. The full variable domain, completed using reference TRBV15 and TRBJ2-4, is DAMVIQNPRYQVTQFGKPVTLSCSQTLNHNVMYWYQQKSSQAPKLLFHYYDKDFNNEADTPDNFQSRRPNTSFCFLDIRSPGLGDTAMYLCATSYPSTGARVAKNIQYFGAGTRLSVL.

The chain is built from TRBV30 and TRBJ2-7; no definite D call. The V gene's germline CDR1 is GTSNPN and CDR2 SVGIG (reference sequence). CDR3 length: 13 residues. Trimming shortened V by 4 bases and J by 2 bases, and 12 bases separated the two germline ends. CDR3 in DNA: TGTGCCTGGACCCCGTTGGGGACCTACGAGCAGTACTTC. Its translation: CAWTPLGTYEQYF.